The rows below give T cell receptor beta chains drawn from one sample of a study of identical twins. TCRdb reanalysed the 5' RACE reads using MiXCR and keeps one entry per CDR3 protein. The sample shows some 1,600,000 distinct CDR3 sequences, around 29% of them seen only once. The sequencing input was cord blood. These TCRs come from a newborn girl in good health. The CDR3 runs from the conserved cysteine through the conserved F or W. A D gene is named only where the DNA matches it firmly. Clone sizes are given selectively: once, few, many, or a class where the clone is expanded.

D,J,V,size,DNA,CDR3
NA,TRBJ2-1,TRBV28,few,TGTGCCAGCAGTTTCCCGAGACCACAGGGTAATGAGCAGTTCTTC,CASSFPRPQGNEQFF
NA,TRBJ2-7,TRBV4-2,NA,TGTACCAGCAGCCAAGGGAAAGGGGCCGAGCAGTACTTC,CTSSQGKGAEQYF
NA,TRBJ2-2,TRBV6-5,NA,TGTGCCAGCAGTTACTTTAGCGGCACCGGGGAGCTGTTTTTT,CASSYFSGTGELFF
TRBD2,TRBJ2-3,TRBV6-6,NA,TGTGCCAGCACACTAGCGGGGACCATCCAGTATTTT,CASTLAGTIQYF
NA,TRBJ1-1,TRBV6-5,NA,TGTGCCAGCAGTTACTTCCAGGCTTGGAGCACTGAAGCTTTCTTT,CASSYFQAWSTEAFF
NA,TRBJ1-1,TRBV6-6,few,TGTGCCAGCAGTCGACCGACAGAGAACACTGAAGCTTTCTTT,CASSRPTENTEAFF
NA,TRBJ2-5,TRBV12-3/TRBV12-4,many,TGTGCCAGCAGTTTAGAGACCCTGACTACGAGTCAAGAGACCCAGTACTTC,CASSLETLTTSQETQYF
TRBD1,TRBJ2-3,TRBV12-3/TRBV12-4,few,TGTGCCAGCAGTTTCGGACAGGGCGGGCGCACAGATACGCAGTATTTT,CASSFGQGGRTDTQYF
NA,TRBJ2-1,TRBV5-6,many,TGTGCCAGCACCACGGTGGGCGGAACATACAATGAGCAGTTCTTC,CASTTVGGTYNEQFF
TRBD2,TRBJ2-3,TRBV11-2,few,TGTGCCAGCAGGCGACTAGCGGGAGCTTTAACAGATACGCAGTATTTT,CASRRLAGALTDTQYF
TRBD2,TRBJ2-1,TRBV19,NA,TGTGCCAGTAATCCGGGACTAGCGTTAGCTGGCTACAATGAGCAGTTCTTC,CASNPGLALAGYNEQFF
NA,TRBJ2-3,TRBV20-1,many,TGCAGTGCTCCCGGGTTCTCTAGCACAGATACGCAGTATTTT,CSAPGFSSTDTQYF
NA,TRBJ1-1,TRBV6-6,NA,TGTGCCAGCAGTTACGGGCGGGCGAACACTGAAGCTTTCTTT,CASSYGRANTEAFF
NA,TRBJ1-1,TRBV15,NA,TGTGCCACCAGCCCGCAGGGGATTATGAACACTGAAGCTTTCTTT,CATSPQGIMNTEAFF
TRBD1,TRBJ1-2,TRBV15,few,TGTGCCACCAGCAGAGGGGACAGTTCTTATGGCTACACCTTC,CATSRGDSSYGYTF
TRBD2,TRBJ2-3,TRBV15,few,TGTGCCACCAGCAGAGCCGGGAGGGGGTACACAGATACGCAGTATTTT,CATSRAGRGYTDTQYF
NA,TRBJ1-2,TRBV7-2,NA,TGTGCCAGCAGCCTACGCGTAAGCTTCCATAACTATGGCTACACCTTC,CASSLRVSFHNYGYTF
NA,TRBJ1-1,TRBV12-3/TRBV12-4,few,TGTGCCAGCAGTGGGCCATCCGAAGCTTTCTTT,CASSGPSEAFF
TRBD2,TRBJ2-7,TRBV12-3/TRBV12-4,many,TGTGCCAGCAGCGCCGGACTAGCAAGTGCCGAGCAGTACTTC,CASSAGLASAEQYF
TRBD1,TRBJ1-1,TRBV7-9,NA,TGTGCCAGCAGCTTAGCAGGGGGCTTTGGCACTGAAGCTTTCTTT,CASSLAGGFGTEAFF
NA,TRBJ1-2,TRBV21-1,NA,TGTGCCAGCAGCACGCCGGGACAGAGAAACTATGGCTACACCTTC,CASSTPGQRNYGYTF
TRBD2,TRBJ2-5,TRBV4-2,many,TGTGCCAGCAGCCCAGGTCTAGCGGGAGATCGAGAGACCCAGTACTTC,CASSPGLAGDRETQYF
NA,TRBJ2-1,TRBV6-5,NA,TGTGCCAGCAGCCCGACTAGTCTCAATGAGCAGTTCTTC,CASSPTSLNEQFF
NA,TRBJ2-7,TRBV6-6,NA,TGTGCCAGCAGTCTTCCCCTACGAGCGGATCGTTCCGACGAGCAGTACTTC,CASSLPLRADRSDEQYF
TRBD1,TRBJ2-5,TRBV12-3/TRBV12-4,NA,TGTGCCAGCAGTTTAGGGACAGGGCGAACCCTAGAGACCCAGTACTTC,CASSLGTGRTLETQYF
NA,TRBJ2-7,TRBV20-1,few,TGCAGTGCTAGAGATTTCGGGGGTATAGGGGACGAGCAGTACTTC,CSARDFGGIGDEQYF
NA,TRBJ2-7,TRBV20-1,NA,TGCAGTACTAGGTGGGCCTACGAGCAGTACTTC,CSTRWAYEQYF
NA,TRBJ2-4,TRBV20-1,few,TGCAGTGCTAGAGATGAGAGACTCGGAGTACTAGCCAAAAACATTCAGTACTTC,CSARDERLGVLAKNIQYF
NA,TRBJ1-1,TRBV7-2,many,TGTGCCAGCAGCCCGGTGGGGAACACTGAAGCTTTCTTT,CASSPVGNTEAFF
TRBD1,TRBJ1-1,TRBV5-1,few,TGCGCCAGCAGCTGGGGGACAGGGAGGAGCACTGAAGCTTTCTTT,CASSWGTGRSTEAFF
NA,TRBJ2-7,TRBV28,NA,TGTGCCAGCAGTTTTCTTGGTGCGAGGGGCGAGCAGTACTTC,CASSFLGARGEQYF
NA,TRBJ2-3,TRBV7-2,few,TGTGCCAGCAGCTTAGTGTTCGGGATTGAGGGCACAGATACGCAGTATTTT,CASSLVFGIEGTDTQYF
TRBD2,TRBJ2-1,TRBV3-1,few,TGTGCCAGCAGCCCTCTAGGAGTAGCGGGGGGTCTCTACAATGAGCAGTTCTTC,CASSPLGVAGGLYNEQFF
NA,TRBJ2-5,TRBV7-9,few,TGTGCCAGCAGCTTCAGGGGGGCCTACAATGAGCAGTACTTC,CASSFRGAYNEQYF
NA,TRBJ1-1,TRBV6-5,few,TGTGCCAGCAGTTACGAAGGGGAAATCACTGAAGCTTTCTTT,CASSYEGEITEAFF